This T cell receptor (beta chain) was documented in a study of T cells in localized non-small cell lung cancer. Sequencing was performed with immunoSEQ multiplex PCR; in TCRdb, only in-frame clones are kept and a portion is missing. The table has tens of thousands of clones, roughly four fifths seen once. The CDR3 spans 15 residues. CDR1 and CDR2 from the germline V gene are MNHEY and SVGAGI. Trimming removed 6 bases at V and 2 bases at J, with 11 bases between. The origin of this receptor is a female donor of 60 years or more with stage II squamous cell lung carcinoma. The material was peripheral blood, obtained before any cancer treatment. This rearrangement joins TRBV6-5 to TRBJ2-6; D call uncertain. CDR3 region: CASSPNLAGANVLTF. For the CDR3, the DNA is TGTGCCAGCAGCCCCAACCTCGCTGGGGCCAACGTCCTGACTTTC.